These T cell receptor beta chains were read from a single sample in a study of primary melanoma T cells and metastatic recurrence. This table comes from immunoSEQ multiplex PCR, and its TCRdb copy is limited to in-frame clones, with some not included. This table lists around 35 clones. Sequencing was carried out using melanoma tumor tissue. The receptors were sampled from a human donor with melanoma. Each CDR3 is given with its conserved first and last residue. Each record gives: CDR3 protein, V gene.

CDR3 protein: CASSQRTGVDTQYF
V gene: TRBV23-1

CDR3 protein: CASSLGVLRVNEQYF
V gene: TRBV28

CDR3 protein: CASGRSYQETQYF
V gene: TRBV19

CDR3 protein: CAWRIRGNYGYTF
V gene: TRBV30

CDR3 protein: CASRMDRGNSPLHF
V gene: TRBV11-3

CDR3 protein: CASSQDWFSGYTF
V gene: TRBV14

CDR3 protein: CAWTTPTGGSETQYF
V gene: TRBV30

CDR3 protein: CASSYTGGGSPLHF
V gene: TRBV6-8

CDR3 protein: CASSLIQGANEAFF
V gene: TRBV11-3

CDR3 protein: CASSPRTSGGGTGELFF
V gene: TRBV11-3